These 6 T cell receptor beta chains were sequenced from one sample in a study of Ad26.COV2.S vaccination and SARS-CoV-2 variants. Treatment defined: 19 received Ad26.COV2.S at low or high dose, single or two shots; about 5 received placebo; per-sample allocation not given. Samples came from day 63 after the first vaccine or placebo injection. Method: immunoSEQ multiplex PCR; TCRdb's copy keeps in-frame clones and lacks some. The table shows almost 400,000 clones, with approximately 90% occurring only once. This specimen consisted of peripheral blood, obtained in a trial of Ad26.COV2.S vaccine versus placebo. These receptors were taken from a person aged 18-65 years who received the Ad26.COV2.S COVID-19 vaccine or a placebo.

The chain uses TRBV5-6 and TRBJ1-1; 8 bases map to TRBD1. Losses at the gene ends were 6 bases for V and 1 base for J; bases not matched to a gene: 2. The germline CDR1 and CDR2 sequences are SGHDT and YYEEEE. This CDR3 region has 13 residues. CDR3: CASKGQANTEAFF. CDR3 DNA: TGTGCCAGCAAGGGACAGGCGAACACTGAAGCTTTCTTT.

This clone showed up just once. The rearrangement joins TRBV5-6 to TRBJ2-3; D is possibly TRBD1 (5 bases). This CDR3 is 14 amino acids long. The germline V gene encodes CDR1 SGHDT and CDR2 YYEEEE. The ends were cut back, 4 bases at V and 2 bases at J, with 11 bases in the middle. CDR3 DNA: TGTGCCAGCAGCCCCAGGGTCTACACAGATACGCAGTATTTT. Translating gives CASSPRVYTDTQYF.

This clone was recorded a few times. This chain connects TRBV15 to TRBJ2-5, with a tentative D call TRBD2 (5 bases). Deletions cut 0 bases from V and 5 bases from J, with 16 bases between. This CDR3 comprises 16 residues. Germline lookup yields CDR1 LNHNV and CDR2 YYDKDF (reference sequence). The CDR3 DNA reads TGTGCCACCAGCAGAGATAGGCCAACCCGAGGGGAGACCCAGTACTTC. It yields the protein CATSRDRPTRGETQYF.

The CDR3 coding sequence is TGCGCCAGCAGCCAAGCGGGGTGGGGTAACACCATATATTTT. Its protein is CASSQAGWGNTIYF. V and J are TRBV4-1 and TRBJ1-3; the D is unclear. Germline CDR1 and CDR2: MGHRA and YSYEKL. Trimming left V 1 base short and J 7 bases short, with 11 bases between. The CDR3 spans 14 residues.

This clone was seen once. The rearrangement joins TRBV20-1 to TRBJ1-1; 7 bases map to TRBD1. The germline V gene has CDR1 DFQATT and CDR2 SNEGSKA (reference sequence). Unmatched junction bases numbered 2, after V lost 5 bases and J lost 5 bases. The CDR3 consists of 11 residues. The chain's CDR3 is CSALTGTEAFF. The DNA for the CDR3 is TGCAGTGCTTTGACAGGGACTGAAGCTTTCTTT.

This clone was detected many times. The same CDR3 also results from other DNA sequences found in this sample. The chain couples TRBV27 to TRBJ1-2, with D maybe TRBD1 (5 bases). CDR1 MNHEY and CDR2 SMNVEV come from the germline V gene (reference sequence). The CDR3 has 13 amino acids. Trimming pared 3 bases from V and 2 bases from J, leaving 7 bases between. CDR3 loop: CASSLYRNYGYTF. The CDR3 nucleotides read TGTGCCAGCAGTTTGTACAGGAACTATGGCTACACCTTC.